Listed below are T cell receptor beta chains from one sample, sequenced in a study of long-term antiretroviral therapy in people with HIV. TCRdb's copy holds only in-frame clones and misses some; the assay was immunoSEQ multiplex PCR. The table includes approximately 11,000 clones, about 81% detected once. The specimen was unsorted PBMCs, collected 1.8 years after starting antiretroviral therapy. The receptors come from a man in his forties or fifties with HIV. Both conserved end residues are part of each CDR3. D genes are given only for firm matches.

J	V	D	CDR3
TRBJ2-7	TRBV27	TRBD2	CASSPSGRAMIYEQYF
TRBJ1-5	TRBV20-1	.	CSARGGEPQHF
TRBJ2-3	TRBV9	TRBD2	CASSVYAGVGTDTQYF
TRBJ2-1	TRBV27	.	CASSFLGLGEQFF
TRBJ2-7	TRBV4-3	.	CASSQDRVGGARYEQYF
TRBJ2-1	TRBV7-2	TRBD1	CASSTRQGTYNEQFF
TRBJ2-1	TRBV5-1	.	CASSREGGEQFF
TRBJ1-2	TRBV18	TRBD1	CASSRGQIDYGYTF
TRBJ1-1	TRBV6-6	TRBD1	CASSSGQGVIEAFF
TRBJ1-5	TRBV30	.	CAWSMGGNQPQHF
TRBJ2-5	TRBV9	.	CASSGGLGETQYF
TRBJ1-2	TRBV6-4	TRBD1	CASSDLAGQGGYTF
TRBJ1-4	TRBV25-1	TRBD1	CASTIGQAEKLFF
TRBJ2-3	TRBV4-1	.	CASSQDMGADTQYF
TRBJ2-1	TRBV9	TRBD1	CASSPRQGVTYNEQFF
TRBJ2-1	TRBV19	.	CASTPRFPYNEQFF
TRBJ2-7	TRBV4-2	.	CASSQDAGPGGEQYF
TRBJ1-4	TRBV23-1	TRBD1	CASSPRQGAPFNEKLFF